The rows below give T cell receptor beta chains drawn from one sample of a study of CD8 T cells in Susac syndrome. TCRdb reprocessed the immunoSEQ multiplex PCR reads via MiXCR and lists one record per CDR3 protein. Here the sample spans roughly 150,000 distinct CDR3 sequences, approximately 94% being singletons. Sequencing was performed on CD4+ T cells from PBMCs. These receptors were obtained from a human donor with multiple sclerosis. CDR3s include the opening cysteine and the closing phenylalanine or tryptophan.

V gene | CDR3 protein
TRBV12-3/TRBV12-4 | CASSFGRVEEQYF
TRBV6-1 | CASSPGQNINEQYF
TRBV7-8 | CASSGLRLLMNTEAFF
TRBV7-9 | CASSQRTGNTEAFF
TRBV5-4 | CASSFAGTRLTYEQYF
TRBV5-4 | CASSRSGTDTQYF
TRBV30 | CAWSDTGVEAFF
TRBV20-1 | CSAPGLAGVPSYEQYF
TRBV5-4 | CASSKPGQGWVDTQYF
TRBV27 | CASSSTGINYGYTF
TRBV6-5 | CASSTKRARGYTGELFF
TRBV7-2 | CASSLFTSGSITYEQYF
TRBV6-5 | CASSYQRGSGSDEQFF
TRBV30 | CAWGLPGGFYNEQFF
TRBV27 | CASGTLGTRGTYEQYF
TRBV19 | CASSMFAANEQFF
TRBV7-2 | CASSLAGAVYNEQFF
TRBV7-8 | CASSFGLGWNEQYF
TRBV12-3/TRBV12-4 | CASSFSLLGDTQYF
TRBV5-1 | CASSSGGTGNTYEQYF
TRBV20-1 | CSARDGLAIYEQYF
TRBV27 | CASKGLAGSSYNEQFF
TRBV2 | CASTQQLLGEKLFF
TRBV5-6 | CASSLRTTQYF
TRBV3-1 | CASSPFTGFTDTQYF
TRBV18 | CASSPGTESYEQYF
TRBV7-2 | CASRFSGSSTDTQYF
TRBV10-1 | CASSDPGGNTGELFF
TRBV4-3 | CASSQTDRNTGELFF
TRBV3-1 | CASTHAGRDNEQFF
TRBV7-2 | CASSLTAGQGNEQYF
TRBV20-1 | CSARRESHEQYF
TRBV7-9 | CASSGEGYEQYF
TRBV9 | CASRVVELNYEQYF
TRBV7-3 | CASSPQGHNEAFF
TRBV28 | CASSQWSNTEAFF
TRBV30 | CAWSEGARDEQYF
TRBV9 | CASSVQGSSLEAFF
TRBV9 | CASSRDRLNTEAFF
TRBV6-2/TRBV6-3 | CASSPLQETQYF
TRBV12-3/TRBV12-4 | CASSGSNMVHEQYF
TRBV12-3/TRBV12-4 | CASSHRGLGNTEAFF
TRBV27 | CASSRRGGITDIQYF
TRBV2 | CASSELNPFANTGELFF
TRBV24-1 | CATSHPRGRGYTF
TRBV6-6 | CASSYSPGPWGYTF
TRBV7-2 | CASSPGRISAFF